These T cell receptor beta chains were read from a single sample in a study of molecular identifiers for immune sequencing clone quantification. Via MiXCR, TCRdb re-called the PCR reads, giving one row per CDR3 protein. The table shows about 500,000 distinct CDR3 sequences, with around 23% occurring only once. Material for sequencing was naive CD8+ T cells from blood, with Jurkat cell RNA spiked in. These receptors were collected from a human donor in good health. Some libraries in this study had Jurkat cell RNA spiked in. Each CDR3 is given with its conserved first and last residue. Each record gives: CDR3 protein, CDR3 DNA, J gene, clone size, D gene, V gene. D genes are given only for firm matches. Size is stated for part of the rows, as once, few or many counts, or as a class when the clone is expanded.

CASSLGPGHGDYEQYF	TGTGCCAGCAGCTTAGGGCCGGGACACGGTGACTACGAGCAGTACTTC	TRBJ2-7	NA	NA	TRBV7-6
CAWSPTHGMNTEAFF	TGTGCCTGGAGTCCCACCCATGGCATGAACACTGAAGCTTTCTTT	TRBJ1-1	NA	NA	TRBV30
CASSPRGLGTEAFF	TGTGCCAGCAGTCCTAGGGGATTGGGCACTGAAGCTTTCTTT	TRBJ1-1	NA	NA	TRBV27
CASSMGTGRTDTQYF	TGTGCCAGTTCTATGGGGACAGGGAGAACAGATACGCAGTATTTT	TRBJ2-3	NA	TRBD1	TRBV19
CASSESGLAGYTQYF	TGCGCCAGCAGTGAATCAGGACTAGCGGGGTATACGCAGTATTTT	TRBJ2-3	few	TRBD2	TRBV10-1
CASSLVDEQYF	TGTGCCAGCAGCTTAGTTGACGAGCAGTACTTC	TRBJ2-7	few	NA	TRBV7-9
CASSLDFHLTGQANEKLFF	TGTGCCAGCAGCTTAGATTTCCATCTAACGGGACAGGCCAATGAAAAACTGTTTTTT	TRBJ1-4	NA	TRBD1	TRBV11-2
CASSLGRVRETQYF	TGTGCCAGCAGCTTAGGCAGGGTACGGGAGACCCAGTACTTC	TRBJ2-5	NA	NA	TRBV7-8
CASSPHRDSPTDTQYF	TGTGCCAGCAGCCCGCACCGGGACAGCCCCACAGATACGCAGTATTTT	TRBJ2-3	NA	TRBD1	TRBV7-2
CASSYSNPLAGSTDTQYF	TGTGCCAGCAGTTACTCCAATCCGCTAGCGGGATCCACAGATACGCAGTATTTT	TRBJ2-3	NA	TRBD2	TRBV6-2/TRBV6-3
CASSLEGGVGTEAFF	TGTGCCAGCAGCTTGGAGGGGGGCGTCGGCACTGAAGCTTTCTTT	TRBJ1-1	many	NA	TRBV5-6
CASSSLSGGRTNEKLFF	TGTGCCAGCAGCTCCCTATCGGGGGGCCGGACTAATGAAAAACTGTTTTTT	TRBJ1-4	few	NA	TRBV7-9
CSASDGGGIVDTQYF	TGCAGTGCTAGCGATGGGGGAGGAATTGTAGATACGCAGTATTTT	TRBJ2-3	few	NA	TRBV20-1
CATRGTAQETQYF	TGTGCCACGAGAGGGACAGCACAAGAGACCCAGTACTTC	TRBJ2-5	few	TRBD1	TRBV24-1
CASSQDFSSLYNEQFF	TGCGCCAGCAGCCAAGATTTTAGCAGCCTCTACAATGAGCAGTTCTTC	TRBJ2-1	few	NA	TRBV4-3
CASTPIPQSNEQFF	TGTGCCAGTACCCCCATCCCCCAGTCGAATGAGCAGTTCTTC	TRBJ2-1	NA	NA	TRBV19
CASKLPGLAEQETQYF	TGTGCCAGCAAACTCCCGGGACTAGCGGAGCAAGAGACCCAGTACTTC	TRBJ2-5	many	TRBD2	TRBV6-2/TRBV6-3
CAWSALGTPLNTEAFF	TGTGCCTGGAGTGCATTAGGGACCCCACTGAACACTGAAGCTTTCTTT	TRBJ1-1	many	NA	TRBV30
CASSDPPSSGANVLTF	TGTGCCAGCAGCGACCCACCGAGCTCTGGGGCCAACGTCCTGACTTTC	TRBJ2-6	few	NA	TRBV7-3
CASSRPDQPPNYGYTF	TGTGCCAGCAGCCGACCAGACCAACCACCGAACTATGGCTACACCTTC	TRBJ1-2	NA	NA	TRBV7-9
CASSLKGTLGGDSPLHF	TGTGCCAGCAGCTTGAAGGGTACGCTAGGGGGAGACTCACCCCTCCACTTT	TRBJ1-6	NA	NA	TRBV5-3
CASSDFNQPQHF	TGTGCCAGCAGCGATTTTAATCAGCCCCAGCATTTT	TRBJ1-5	many	NA	TRBV6-2/TRBV6-3
CASSHHNTGELFF	TGCGCCAGCAGCCACCATAACACCGGGGAGCTGTTTTTT	TRBJ2-2	few	NA	TRBV4-1
CASSDRIPATDTQYF	TGTGCCAGCAGTGACCGGATTCCGGCCACAGATACGCAGTATTTT	TRBJ2-3	many	NA	TRBV2